The 5 T cell receptor beta chains reported below all come from one sample, sequenced in a study of blood T cell repertoires in COVID-19. Repertoires were generated with immunoSEQ multiplex PCR, while TCRdb's copy carries only in-frame clones and drops some. The repertoire has 350,000 to 550,000 clones, 80% to 90% of them found once; the top ten carry around 1.1%. Sequenced sample: PBMCs or T cells enriched from blood (not recorded which). These receptor sequences come from a man younger than 45 who had recovered from COVID-19.

The chain carries TRBV27 and TRBJ2-7; 13 bases map to TRBD2. The germline V gene encodes CDR1 MNHEY and CDR2 SMNVEV (reference sequence). Trimming took 0 bases from V and 4 from J; bases not matched to a gene: 3. The CDR3 loop spans 16 amino acids. The CDR3 bases are TGTGCCAGCAGTTTATCCAGGACTAGCGGGAGTTACGAGCAGTACTTC. Translated: CASSLSRTSGSYEQYF.

The chain uses TRBV7-9 and TRBJ2-6; maybe TRBD2 (6 bases). Trimming took 8 bases from V and 0 from J, leaving 17 bases between them. Germline V gene lookup returns CDR1 SEHNR and CDR2 FQNEAQ (reference sequence). The CDR3 consists of 17 residues. CDR3 protein: CASSLGPRDSGANVLTF. CDR3 sequence (DNA): TGTGCCAGCTCCTTGGGACCGCGGGACTCTGGGGCCAACGTCCTGACTTTC.

The V call is TRBV10-3, the J call TRBJ1-2; tentative D call: TRBD1 (6 bases). The germline V and J ends were trimmed by 11 bases and 3 bases, with 10 bases remaining between them. Germline assignment: CDR1 ENHRY and CDR2 SYGVKD. The CDR3 loop spans 11 amino acids. CDR3 region: CAVTGHYGYTF. The DNA of the CDR3 is TGTGCCGTAACAGGGCACTATGGCTACACCTTC.

The rearrangement uses TRBV18 and TRBJ1-5; 7 bases line up with TRBD1. Trimming took 3 bases from V and 5 from J; bases not matched to a gene: 4. CDR1 is KGHSH, CDR2 LQKENI, per germline. This CDR3 is 14 amino acids long. CDR3 DNA sequence: TGTGCCAGCTCACCGGGACAGACCTATCAGCCCCAGCATTTT. Its translation: CASSPGQTYQPQHF.

The V call is TRBV19, the J call TRBJ2-1; 14 nucleotides line up with TRBD2. The germline V gene has CDR1 LNHDA and CDR2 SQIVND (reference sequence). The CDR3 length is 17 residues. V trimming: 1 base; J trimming: 6 bases; junction bases outside the gene matches: 5. The DNA for the CDR3 is TGTGCCAGTAGTATAGGGGGGACTAGCGGGAGTGGCAATGAGCAGTTCTTC. As protein: CASSIGGTSGSGNEQFF. Drawing the rest from reference TRBV19 and TRBJ2-1, the complete variable domain is DGGITQSPKYLFRKEGQNVTLSCEQNLNHDAMYWYRQDPGQGLRLIYYSQIVNDFQKGDIAEGYSVSREKKESFPLTVTSAQKNPTAFYLCASSIGGTSGSGNEQFFGPGTRLTVL.